This T cell receptor beta chain was sequenced for a study of shared clonotypes between healthy human individuals. Study-wide results and caveats: Estimated richness values were generally larger in naive subsets than in memory subsets.

The CDR3 is made up of 15 amino acids. V was shortened by 5 bases and J by 0 bases, with 12 bases between the two germline ends. Germline V gene sequence: CDR1 SGHAT, CDR2 FQNNGV. On sorted subsets, replicate PCRs used roughly 190 ng DNA, or approximately 33,000 T cell genomes. Only in-frame clones appear in the TCRdb table, and some are missing; sequencing was by immunoSEQ multiplex PCR. The repertoire holds more than 2 million clones, about 95% seen once, with approximately 1.2% in the top ten. Terminally differentiated effector memory CD45RA+ cells were excluded from the naive CD8 cells, which were CD45RO-negative and positively selected for CCR7. For this clone: The antigen remains undetermined.

Specimen: naive CD8+ T cells sorted from blood. The rearrangement uses TRBV11-2 and TRBJ2-3; D possibly uses TRBD1 or TRBD2 (5 bases each). The clonotype originates from a man aged 18 to 30 in good health. CDR3 bases: TGTGCCAGCAGCCCATGGGACCCTAGCACAGATACGCAGTATTTT. This sequence encodes CASSPWDPSTDTQYF.